The present T cell receptor (beta chain) was sequenced within a study of cytomegalovirus exposure and HLA in healthy donors. The repertoire was sequenced with immunoSEQ multiplex PCR; TCRdb's copy has only in-frame clones and lacks some. The sample lists 89,000 or so clones, 80% to 95% seen once, with approximately 1% in the top ten. Looked up from germline, CDR1 is SGHVS and CDR2 is FQNEAQ. This CDR3 is 15 amino acids long. V was pared by 2 bases and J by 7 bases, with 9 bases of the junction left unmatched. With regard to this clone: Its antigen is not identified.

Whole-study results and caveats: In vitro checks showed that a few CMV-associated chains really do target CMV antigens.

The receptor was isolated from a woman between 25 and 40 years old in good health and CMV-seropositive. This chain uses TRBV7-8 with TRBJ2-5; 8 nucleotides align to TRBD2. What was sequenced was PBMCs. CDR3 region: CASSLPGTAGGTQYF. The CDR3 nucleotides are TGTGCCAGCAGCTTACCCGGGACTGCGGGGGGGACCCAGTACTTC.